A selection of T cell receptor beta chains follows, all from one sample in a study of shared clonotypes between healthy human individuals. The protocol was immunoSEQ multiplex PCR, while the TCRdb copy is restricted to in-frame clones and leaves out a portion. The data contain about 1.9 million clones, around 95% of them singletons. Sequenced input: naive CD8+ T cells from PBMCs. These receptors all come from a man younger than 35 in good health. Some clones in this sample may be carry-over from other donors' samples. CDR3s leave out the opening cysteine and the closing phenylalanine or tryptophan.

CDR3aa | j_gene | v_gene
ASSPGDRAEAF | TRBJ1-1 | TRBV5-4
ASSEFEGTEAF | TRBJ1-1 | TRBV6-1
ASRAWGRESENWFEQF | TRBJ2-1 | TRBV28
ASAGTSYNEQF | TRBJ2-1 | TRBV4-1
ASSQDFLLASGELF | TRBJ2-2 | TRBV4-3
ASTLTGEETQY | TRBJ2-5 | TRBV28
ASSSGPNEQF | TRBJ2-1 | TRBV27
ASSGQMPYEQY | TRBJ2-7 | TRBV2
ASSQPFLLAGGPDEQF | TRBJ2-1 | TRBV4-1
ASSGPDGNTDTQY | TRBJ2-3 | TRBV9
ASSLGLEGNQPQH | TRBJ1-5 | TRBV27
ASSVFGEGLRETQY | TRBJ2-5 | TRBV9
ASSQTRTAYEQY | TRBJ2-7 | TRBV28
ASGGAGKWAWNEQY | TRBJ2-7 | TRBV28
ASSHGTAMNTEAF | TRBJ1-1 | TRBV4-3
ASSLSMGARPQH | TRBJ1-5 | TRBV27
ASSSLTTSYEQY | TRBJ2-7 | TRBV28
ASSLFRGSTDTQY | TRBJ2-3 | TRBV27
ASSRDTHTEAF | TRBJ1-1 | TRBV25-1
SVEDPGSIAYNEQF | TRBJ2-1 | TRBV29-1
ASSQDASGRQIYYYEQY | TRBJ2-7 | TRBV4-1
AISGSDNEQY | TRBJ2-7 | TRBV10-3
ASSIGIPWGGRQPQH | TRBJ1-5 | TRBV19
ASSSGTMKGYEQY | TRBJ2-7 | TRBV7-9
ASSEDSGQETQY | TRBJ2-5 | TRBV10-1
ASSLTVSYEQY | TRBJ2-7 | TRBV5-6
AWSEGHTSEQY | TRBJ2-7 | TRBV30
ASSPRVTSGNTIY | TRBJ1-3 | TRBV7-2
ASSEVAGYEQY | TRBJ2-7 | TRBV6-1
ASSPSMNTEAF | TRBJ1-1 | TRBV28
ASSLLKREGINEQF | TRBJ2-1 | TRBV5-1
ASNGGQGVTEAF | TRBJ1-1 | TRBV7-9
ASSYGAGGNYGYT | TRBJ1-2 | TRBV7-9
ASRNLRDGAYEQY | TRBJ2-7 | TRBV28
ASSPGLADSYEQY | TRBJ2-7 | TRBV14
ASSQGLATYEQY | TRBJ2-7 | TRBV4-2
ASSSIAVNTEAF | TRBJ1-1 | TRBV27
ASSSTGYEQY | TRBJ2-7 | TRBV5-1
ASTPGQTEAF | TRBJ1-1 | TRBV6-6
ATQSPDYEQY | TRBJ2-7 | TRBV10-3
ASSPSPGLGERTKNIQY | TRBJ2-4 | TRBV2
ASTSTGGFDEQY | TRBJ2-7 | TRBV27
ASSGGSPPPWNEQF | TRBJ2-1 | TRBV25-1
ASRPIRAIEAF | TRBJ1-1 | TRBV28
ASSYSSGETYNEQF | TRBJ2-1 | TRBV6-5
ASSATGFGTDTQY | TRBJ2-3 | TRBV5-1
ASSHSNNYPQETQY | TRBJ2-5 | TRBV28
ASSQGREGAYNEQF | TRBJ2-1 | TRBV4-2
ASSLGQGGTYEQY | TRBJ2-7 | TRBV7-9
ASSTSPDRASDIAGENNEQF | TRBJ2-1 | TRBV2
ASSEGTPGGGPYEQY | TRBJ2-7 | TRBV2
ASSDTGWGETQY | TRBJ2-5 | TRBV9
ASSFGRGLNTGELF | TRBJ2-2 | TRBV27
ASSLGDEQF | TRBJ2-1 | TRBV7-9
ASSDAGGGETQY | TRBJ2-5 | TRBV2
ASSQGRYNSPLH | TRBJ1-6 | TRBV13
ASSKPPPESQETQY | TRBJ2-5 | TRBV28
ASSLSRVYEQY | TRBJ2-7 | TRBV14
ASSSDSYEQY | TRBJ2-7 | TRBV11-3